The clone carrying this T cell receptor (beta chain) was seen ten or more times. As yet, its antigen is unknown. All donors qualified as healthy HIV-negative adults and had experienced no recent acute infections or vaccinations. This sample was included in a study of shared clonotypes between healthy human individuals. Study in general: Per-donor plates numbered three CD4 naive, three CD4 memory, two CD8 naive and one CD8 memory.

The method was immunoSEQ multiplex PCR; TCRdb's version includes in-frame clones alone and lacks a portion of them. Of 100,000 or so clones listed, approximately 65% were seen once; the top ten hold about 24%. Study results and caveats: Despite large depth, sorted-subset datasets appeared incompletely sequenced.

Trimming at V came to 6 bases and at J to 10 bases, leaving 16 bases not matched to a gene. Per the germline V gene, CDR1 is MGHDK and CDR2 is SYGVNS. This CDR3 has 17 amino acids. Sequenced input: memory CD8+ T cells sorted from blood. Stated subset: CD45RO+ cells pooled with CCR7-negative TemRA cells. The receptor comes from a woman in her twenties or thirties in good health. The J gene is TRBJ1-6, the V gene TRBV25-1, with TRBD1 matching 9 bases. The CDR3 DNA reads TGTGCCAGCAGCTGGGACAGGGAAGTAGGCGGCGGATCACCCCTCCACTTT. It specifies CASSWDREVGGGSPLHF.